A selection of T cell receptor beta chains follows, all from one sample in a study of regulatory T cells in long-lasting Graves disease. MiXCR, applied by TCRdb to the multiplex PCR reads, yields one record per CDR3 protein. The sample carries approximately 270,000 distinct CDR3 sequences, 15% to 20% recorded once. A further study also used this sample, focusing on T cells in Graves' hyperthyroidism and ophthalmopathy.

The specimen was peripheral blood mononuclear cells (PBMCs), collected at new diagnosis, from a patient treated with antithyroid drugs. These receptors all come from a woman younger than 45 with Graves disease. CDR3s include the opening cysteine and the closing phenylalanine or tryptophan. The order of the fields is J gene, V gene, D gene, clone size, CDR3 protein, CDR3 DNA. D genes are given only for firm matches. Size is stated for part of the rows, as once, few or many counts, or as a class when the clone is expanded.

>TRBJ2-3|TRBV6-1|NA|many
CASSSYSGVGTDTQYF
TGTGCCAGCAGCAGTTACTCAGGGGTTGGCACAGATACGCAGTATTTT
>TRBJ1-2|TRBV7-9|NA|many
CASSLFTWDNLNGYTF
TGTGCCAGCAGCTTATTCACCTGGGACAACCTGAATGGCTACACCTTC
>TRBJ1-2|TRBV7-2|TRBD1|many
CASSPGQGRGYTF
TGTGCCAGCAGCCCCGGACAGGGTAGGGGCTACACCTTC
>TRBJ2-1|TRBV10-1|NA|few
CASSDRKNEQFF
TGCGCCAGCAGTGACAGGAAAAATGAGCAGTTCTTC
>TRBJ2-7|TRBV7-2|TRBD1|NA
CASSYRTGGDEQYF
TGTGCCAGCAGCTACCGGACAGGGGGCGACGAGCAGTACTTC
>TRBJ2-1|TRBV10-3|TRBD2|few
CAISVAGGLLYEQFF
TGTGCCATCAGTGTAGCGGGGGGGCTCCTTTATGAGCAGTTCTTC
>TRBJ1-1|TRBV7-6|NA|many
CASSEQPGTEAFF
TGTGCCAGCAGCGAACAACCGGGAACTGAAGCTTTCTTT
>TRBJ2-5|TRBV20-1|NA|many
CSAQPPRGTQYF
TGCAGTGCCCAACCCCCCCGGGGAACCCAGTACTTC
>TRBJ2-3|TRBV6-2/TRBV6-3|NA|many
CASSELAWGRDTQYF
TGTGCCAGCAGTGAATTAGCGTGGGGCAGGGATACGCAGTATTTT
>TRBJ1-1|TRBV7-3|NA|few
CASSLVATQGNTEAFF
TGTGCCAGCAGCTTAGTCGCGACTCAGGGGAACACTGAAGCTTTCTTT
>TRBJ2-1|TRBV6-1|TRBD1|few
CASRDTGTGTFYEQFF
TGTGCCAGCAGAGATACCGGGACAGGGACTTTCTATGAGCAGTTCTTC
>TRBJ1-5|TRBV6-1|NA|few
CASSEVGDSYSNQPQHF
TGTGCCAGCAGTGAAGTGGGAGACAGTTATAGCAATCAGCCCCAGCATTTT
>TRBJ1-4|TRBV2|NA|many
CASSLAETNEKLFF
TGTGCCAGCAGTTTAGCGGAAACTAATGAAAAACTGTTTTTT
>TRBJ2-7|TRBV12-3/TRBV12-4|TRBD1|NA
CASSLRTGGRGEQYF
TGTGCCAGCAGTTTGAGGACAGGGGGAAGGGGAGAGCAGTACTTC
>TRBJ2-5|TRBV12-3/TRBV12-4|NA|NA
CASSSLQWTEQETQYF
TGTGCCAGCAGTTCGCTACAATGGACAGAACAAGAGACCCAGTACTTC
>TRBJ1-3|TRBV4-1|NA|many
CASSQDRRAGNTIYF
TGCGCCAGCAGCCAAGATCGCAGGGCTGGAAACACCATATATTTT
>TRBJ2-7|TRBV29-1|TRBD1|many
CSVDGQGASTYEQYF
TGCAGCGTTGACGGACAGGGGGCGAGTACCTACGAGCAGTACTTC
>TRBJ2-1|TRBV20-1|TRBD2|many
CSALAGAYNEQFF
TGCAGTGCTTTAGCGGGGGCCTACAATGAGCAGTTCTTC
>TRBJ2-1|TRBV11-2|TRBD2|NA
CASSLDPSSGGHEQFF
TGTGCCAGCAGCTTAGATCCATCTAGCGGGGGGCATGAGCAGTTCTTC
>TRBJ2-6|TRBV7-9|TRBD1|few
CASSLGQGAQGANVLTF
TGTGCCAGCAGCCTCGGACAGGGGGCTCAGGGGGCCAACGTCCTGACTTTC
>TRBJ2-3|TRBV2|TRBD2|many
CASSGGGSDTQYF
TGTGCCAGCAGTGGGGGGGGGTCAGATACGCAGTATTTT
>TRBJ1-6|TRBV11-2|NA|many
CASSLESASPLHF
TGTGCCAGCAGCTTAGAGTCCGCTTCACCCCTCCACTTT
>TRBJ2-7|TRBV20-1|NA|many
CSARDFGGRSYEQYF
TGCAGTGCTAGAGATTTTGGGGGGAGAAGCTACGAGCAGTACTTC
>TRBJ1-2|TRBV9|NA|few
CASSSSDSRNYYGYTF
TGTGCCAGCAGCTCCTCAGACAGCAGAAATTACTATGGCTACACCTTC
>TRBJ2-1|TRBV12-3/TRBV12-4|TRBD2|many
CASREPGLAGGSYNEQFF
TGTGCCAGCAGGGAACCGGGACTAGCGGGGGGGTCCTACAATGAGCAGTTCTTC
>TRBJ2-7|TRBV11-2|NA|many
CASSRGDTAYEQYF
TGTGCCAGCAGCCGAGGAGACACCGCCTACGAGCAGTACTTC
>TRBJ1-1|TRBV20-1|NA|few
CSARDATGLNTEAFF
TGCAGTGCTAGAGATGCAACAGGACTGAACACTGAAGCTTTCTTT
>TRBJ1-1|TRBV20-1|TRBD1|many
CSAIHRRRGPTEAFF
TGCAGTGCCATTCACCGCCGGAGGGGGCCCACTGAAGCTTTCTTT
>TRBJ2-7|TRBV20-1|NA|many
CSASGQRSYEQYF
TGCAGTGCTAGCGGGCAGCGATCCTACGAGCAGTACTTC
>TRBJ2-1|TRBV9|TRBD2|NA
CASSPLIAGAYNEQFF
TGTGCCAGCAGCCCCCTAATAGCGGGGGCCTACAATGAGCAGTTCTTC
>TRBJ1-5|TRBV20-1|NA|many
CSAIRGPNSEPQHF
TGCAGTGCTATCCGAGGACCGAATTCTGAGCCCCAGCATTTT
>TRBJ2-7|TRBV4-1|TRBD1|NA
CASSQEPGTGGFYEQYF
TGCGCCAGCAGCCAAGAGCCTGGGACAGGGGGGTTCTACGAGCAGTACTTC